The entry below gives a single T cell receptor beta chain sequence along with its context. This clonotype was counted between two and nine times. Its antigen remains undetermined. It has no much larger one-base neighbor in the sample; base qualities were not kept. The data were obtained in a study of regulatory T cells in long-lasting Graves disease (dated by TCRdb to the early 2020s). For context, the study as a whole: In the newly diagnosed Graves' disease group, patients had been taking antithyroid drugs for less than 3 months. The study took place in China and was registered as a clinical trial. TCR sequencing covered 13 persistent and roughly 20 newly diagnosed Graves' disease patients, some 33 samples in total. Persistent Graves' disease patients were compared with newly diagnosed Graves' disease patients by peripheral blood TCR sequencing and RNA sequencing. General findings and caveats noted by the study authors: As a limitation, the authors acknowledged that the small sample size may reduce accuracy. Compared with newly diagnosed patients, patients with persistent Graves' disease had lower TCR Shannon entropy and fewer highly expanded clones, which suggests clonal expansion. Preferential use of TRBV28, TRBJ1-2 and TRBJ2-5 was observed in persistent disease, whereas TRBV20-1 and TRBJ2-1 were favored in newly diagnosed disease. Sequencing and analysis were restricted to the TCR beta chain. More public clonotypes were shared among persistent patients (about 2,800) than among newly diagnosed patients (more than 900). Peripheral blood alone was examined, since thyroid tissue, which constituted the primary lesion, could not be accessed.

What the time point label conveys for this sample: newly diagnosed GD, antithyroid drugs for less than 3 months. For both TCR sequencing and RNA sequencing, RNA was extracted from PBMCs in TRIzol. The diagnosis of Graves' disease was made according to American Thyroid Association guidelines. Recruitment of patients was carried out at an endocrinology department in Xi'an, China. From each patient, 7.5 to 9.5 milliliters of peripheral blood was collected into an EDTA anticoagulant tube. Ficoll Paque Plus density gradient separation was used to isolate PBMCs, and no further T cell sorting was performed. An Agilent 2100 Bioanalyzer and agarose gel were used to assess RNA quality, and a NanoDrop 2000 was used to measure RNA concentration. Its CDR3 holds 14 amino acids, cysteine through phenylalanine. The entry retains the CDR3 DNA only, 42 bases that are in frame from base 1. Trimming removed 2 bases from V and 4 bases from J; the gene matches leave 5 bases unexplained. CDR1 and CDR2, looked up from the germline V gene (reference sequence), are GTSNPN and SVGIG.

To prepare the library, multiplex PCR was applied. Sequencing was performed on an Illumina HiSeq 4000. TCR beta libraries were built with iRepertoire HTBI primers and Arm-PCR amplification of CDR3 regions. Before sequencing, the PCR products underwent gel purification. In the authors' own workflow: Gene usage analysis of CDR3 amino acid clonotypes used the 62 TRBV and about 14 TRBJ segments found across samples. COPE and FqMerger were used to merge the filtered high-quality paired reads into contigs. Contigs were aligned with BLAST to IMGT TRBV, TRBD and TRBJ reference genes, and CDR3 was defined per IMGT. Any clonotype with a frequency above 0.1% was counted as a highly expanded clone. Shannon entropy was used to measure repertoire diversity, and the Gini coefficient was used to measure V-J evenness. Public clonotypes were defined as clonotypes shared by more than one individual. TCRdb reran the public reads through fastp at Q25 and MiXCR, keeping productive beta chains. Every entry covers one CDR3 protein and lists the most common genes and DNA from its rows. These V and J calls originate from TCRdb's pipeline instead of the authors' own analysis. The sample table contains about 610,000 distinct CDR3 sequences; only one count was recorded for 15% to 20% of them. The ten most abundant clones make up around 12% of the sample.

These data also formed part of another study, on T cells in Graves' hyperthyroidism and ophthalmopathy. Per that second paper: Stable Graves' hyperthyroidism was defined as no progression to ophthalmopathy during 18 months of follow-up. Hyperthyroidism patients were aged 18 to 65 years and newly diagnosed, with disease duration of less than 2 months. The study excluded patients with uncontrolled infections, other autoimmune diseases, pregnancy or lactation. Diagnoses relied on clinical symptoms, serum thyroxine and TRAb, thyroid ultrasound and orbital computed tomography. A first-round RT-PCR of the TCR CDR3 used the HTBI primer set with the Qiagen OneStep RT-PCR kit. Most expanded thyroid clonotypes (frequency above 0.001) were also found in blood, which suggests that blood repertoires may mirror thyroid immune responses. A model built on a 13 V-J signature distinguished ophthalmopathy from stable hyperthyroidism, reaching roughly 88% sensitivity and about 81% specificity in cross-validation and 80%/75% in testing. In validation, progression to ophthalmopathy was predicted by the model with about 70% sensitivity and under 85% specificity, a median of 6.5 months before onset. To identify TCR V-J signatures that set the groups apart, the researchers used a discovery cohort of 90 to 100 patients, made up of under 50 with Graves' ophthalmopathy and about 59 with stable Graves' hyperthyroidism. Prospective prediction of ophthalmopathy was tested in an independent validation cohort of 18 to 20 hyperthyroidism patients and some 17 patients who later progressed to ophthalmopathy. The 85 to 100 discovery patients were divided at random into training and test sets in a 7:3 ratio. In more than five Graves' hyperthyroidism patients, the study also compared T-cell repertoires from thyroid tissue with T-cell repertoires from blood. Following sampling, methimazole starting at 30 mg daily was given to hyperthyroidism patients, and high-dose intravenous methylprednisolone was given to ophthalmopathy patients. Libraries were constructed in a second round of multiplex PCR, after which size selection and purification were carried out. Libraries were sequenced paired-end with 100 bp reads on an Illumina HiSeq2000. SOAPnuke was used to process the raw data, throwing out any read that contained adapters or uncalled bases, had a mean Phred below 15, or lacked an exact constant-primer or identifier match. COPE v1.2.5 was used to merge the high-quality paired reads, and each unique nucleotide sequence was defined as a clonotype. Clonotypes were aligned to IMGT TRBV, TRBD and TRBJ reference segments using MiTCR v1.1. The analysis was restricted to V-J combinations with a frequency above 0.0001, which together covered about 99% of the repertoires. A TCS score was defined as the ratio between F50 (clonal expansion) and ExV (chaos), using BLOSUM62-based TCRdist between CDR3 peptides within each V-J. Welch's t-statistics and random forest reduced roughly 530 V-J features to fewer than 15, which were used in a naive Bayes classifier (R e1071). Sample size was not statistically predetermined, and investigators were not blinded to group allocation. According to the paper, TCR Vbeta CDR3 sequencing was carried out on some 130 peripheral blood samples, which came from some 41 ophthalmopathy, some 73 hyperthyroidism and some 17 progressor patients.

This TCR was sampled from a man aged 18-30 years with Graves disease. Donor details come from another sample of the same person, matched by shared clones. The sequencing here drew on peripheral blood mononuclear cells (PBMCs), taken at new diagnosis, from a patient treated with antithyroid drugs. The chain links TRBV30 with TRBJ1-2; the junction holds 9 bases that match TRBD1. The DNA sequence follows: TGTGCCTGGAGTCCCGGGACAGGGAGCTATGGCTACACCTTC. Translation gives CAWSPGTGSYGYTF.